The sequence of this T cell receptor beta chain was determined in a study of blood T cell repertoires in COVID-19 (dated by TCRdb to about 2020). For the wider study: Collaborator samples came from the United States, Italy and Spain and covered acute and convalescent phases of COVID-19. The prospective study material was composed of cDNA or gDNA derived from T cells, B-cell-depleted T cells, or PBMCs. The dataset comprised deeply sampled blood TCRbeta repertoires from subjects exposed to, actively infected with, or recovered from COVID-19. The repertoires were released in a freely available public database intended as a resource for research on the immune response to SARS-CoV-2. Samples came from the ongoing ImmuneRACE study (first 160 participants) plus 1,254 subjects from 6 global collaborators. Nearly every sample came with metadata listing a de-identified subject ID, COVID-19 status, age in years and sex. Where available, HLA class I and class II types were taken from metadata supplied by the sample provider and were not determined by assay-based typing.

A note on this clone: Its specific antigen is unknown. It has no much larger one-base neighbor in the sample; base qualities were not kept.

Points the paper makes about the study in general: Clinical and demographic metadata were provided uncurated, with the amount varying by source and participant.

Each collaborating institution followed its own protocols to collect whole blood in K2EDTA tubes. Collaborator samples were shipped for TCRbeta analysis as frozen whole blood, isolated PBMCs, or DNA extracted from either sample type. The immunoSEQ Assay, a bias-controlled multiplex PCR, was used to amplify TCRbeta CDR3 regions from genomic DNA. The published analysis was carried out like this. The number of nucleated cells in each sample was estimated by amplification of reference gene primers within the assay. To quantify the absolute abundance of each unique TCRbeta CDR3 rearrangement, sequence reads were collapsed and filtered. For each sample, productive Simpson clonality was calculated as the square root of Simpson's diversity index over productive rearrangements. Entries here come from immuneACCESS through TCRdb and include only in-frame sequences with V and J called. Some clones fail to appear in such tables; in the studies checked, an unresolved V gene covers under half of the shortfall, and the cause of the remainder is unknown. From that table come the V and J calls and clone size; the DNA was used to work out D and trimming. For this sample there are over 95,000 clones; around 84% appear just once. Jointly, the top ten make up roughly 2% of the sample.

Trimming leaves V shorter by 0 bases and J shorter by 3 bases, with the junction holding 5 bases beyond the gene matches. Including the terminal cysteine and phenylalanine, the CDR3 comprises 15 residues. Left in the record is the CDR3 DNA by itself, 45 bases read in frame from the first base. The germline V gene (reference sequence) sets CDR1 to GTSNPN and CDR2 to SVGIG. Here the chain combines TRBV30 and TRBJ1-3; TRBD1 fits 7 bases in the junction. The sequenced sample consisted of peripheral blood. The TCR sequence derives from a man between 65 and 85 years old with active or convalescent COVID-19. DNA sequence: TGTGCCTGGAGTGTACAGGGGTTGGGTGGAAACACCATATATTTT. This sequence encodes CAWSVQGLGGNTIYF.